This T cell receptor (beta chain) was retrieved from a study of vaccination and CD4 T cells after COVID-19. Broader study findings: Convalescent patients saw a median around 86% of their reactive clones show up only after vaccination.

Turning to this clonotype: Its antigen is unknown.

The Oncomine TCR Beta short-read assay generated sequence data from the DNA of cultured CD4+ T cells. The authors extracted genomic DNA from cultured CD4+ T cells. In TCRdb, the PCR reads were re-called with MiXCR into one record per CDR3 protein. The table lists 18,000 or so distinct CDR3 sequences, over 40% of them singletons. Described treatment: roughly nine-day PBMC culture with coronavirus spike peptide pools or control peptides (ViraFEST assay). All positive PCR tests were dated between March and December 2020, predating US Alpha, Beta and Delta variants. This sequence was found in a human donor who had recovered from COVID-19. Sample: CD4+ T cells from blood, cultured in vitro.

The CDR3 sequence is CASSGGPNYGYTF. For the CDR3, the DNA is TGTGCCAGCAGTGGAGGGCCGAACTATGGCTACACCTTC. The gene calls are TRBV28 and TRBJ1-2; D remains ambiguous. V was shortened by 5 bases and J by 2 bases, with 9 bases between the two germline ends. The length of the CDR3 is 13 residues. Per the germline V gene, CDR1 is MDHEN and CDR2 is SYDVKM.